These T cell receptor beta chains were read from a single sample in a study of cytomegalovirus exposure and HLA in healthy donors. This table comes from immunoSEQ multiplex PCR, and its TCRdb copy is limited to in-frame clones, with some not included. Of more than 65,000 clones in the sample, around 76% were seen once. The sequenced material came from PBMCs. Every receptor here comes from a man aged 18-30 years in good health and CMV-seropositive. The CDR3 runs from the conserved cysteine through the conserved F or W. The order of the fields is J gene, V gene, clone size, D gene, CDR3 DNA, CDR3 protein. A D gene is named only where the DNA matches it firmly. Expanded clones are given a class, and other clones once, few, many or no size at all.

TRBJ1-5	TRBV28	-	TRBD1	TGTGCCAGCAGTTTTCGCCGCGGGACAGGGACTAATCAGCCCCAGCATTTT	CASSFRRGTGTNQPQHF
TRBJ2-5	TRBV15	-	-	TGTGCCACGAATGACGGGGGGCACGCTCGCGGGGGGACCCAGTACTTC	CATNDGGHARGGTQYF
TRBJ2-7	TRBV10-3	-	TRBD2	TGTGCCATCGCGCCTAGCGGGAGTAAGGGCGAGCAGTACTTC	CAIAPSGSKGEQYF
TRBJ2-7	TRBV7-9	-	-	TGTGCCAGCAGCTTAGATAACTCCCCGAGCTCCTACGAGCAGTACTTC	CASSLDNSPSSYEQYF
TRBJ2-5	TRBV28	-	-	TGTGCCGGGGGGAGGTCGGAGACCCAGTACTTC	CAGGRSETQYF
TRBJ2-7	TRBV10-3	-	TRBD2	TGTGCCATCAGTCCGCAAGCGGGAGGGAACCCGTACGAGCAGTACTTC	CAISPQAGGNPYEQYF
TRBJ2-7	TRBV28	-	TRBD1	TGTGCCAGCAGGCGGACAGGGGACGAGCAGTACTTC	CASRRTGDEQYF
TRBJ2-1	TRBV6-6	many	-	TGTGCCAGCACCTCTAGCGCCTCCTACAATGAGCAGTTCTTC	CASTSSASYNEQFF
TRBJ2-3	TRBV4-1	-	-	TGCGCCAGCGGGACCGGGGGAGACACAGATACGCAGTATTTT	CASGTGGDTDTQYF
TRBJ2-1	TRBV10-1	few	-	TGCGCCAGCAGTGACGGCACTACCTACAATGAGCAGTTCTTC	CASSDGTTYNEQFF
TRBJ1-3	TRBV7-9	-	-	TGTGCCAGCAGCCCCGACAGTCTCTCTGGAAACACCATATATTTT	CASSPDSLSGNTIYF
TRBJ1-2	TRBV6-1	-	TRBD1	TGTGCCAGCAGATTGACAGGGGTTATTAACTATGGCTACACCTTC	CASRLTGVINYGYTF
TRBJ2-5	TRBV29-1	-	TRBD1	TGCAGCGCGGTCCCCAGGGGGCTTGGAGAGACCCAGTACTTC	CSAVPRGLGETQYF
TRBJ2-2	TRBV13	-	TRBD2	TGTGCCAGCAGCACCCGACTAGCGGGTTCCGGGGAGCTGTTTTTT	CASSTRLAGSGELFF
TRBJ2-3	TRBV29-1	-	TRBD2	TGCAGCGTTGCCGACGGCGGGAGAACAGATACGCAGTATTTT	CSVADGGRTDTQYF
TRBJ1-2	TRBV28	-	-	TGTGCCAGCAGTTTCTCAGGGAGGTTTGGCTACACCTTC	CASSFSGRFGYTF
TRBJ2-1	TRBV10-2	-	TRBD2	TGCGCCAGCAGTTTCCCCGGGACTAGCGAGAGGAAGCAGTTCTTC	CASSFPGTSERKQFF
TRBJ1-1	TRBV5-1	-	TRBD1	TGCGCCAGCAGCTCCGGGACAGCGAACACTGAAGCTTTCTTT	CASSSGTANTEAFF
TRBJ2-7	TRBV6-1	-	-	TGTGCCAGCAGTGGGTCCGGCTACGAGCAGTACTTC	CASSGSGYEQYF
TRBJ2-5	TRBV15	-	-	TGTGCCACCAGCAGAGATCGAGAGACCCAGTACTTC	CATSRDRETQYF
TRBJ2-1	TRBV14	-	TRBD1	TGTGCCAGCAGCCAAGTGACAGGGAGCTCCTACAATGAGCAGTTCTTC	CASSQVTGSSYNEQFF
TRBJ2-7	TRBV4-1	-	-	TGCGCCAGCAGCCAAGAAGCCCCGAGCTCCTACGAGCAGTACTTC	CASSQEAPSSYEQYF
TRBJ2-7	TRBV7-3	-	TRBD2	TGTGCCAGCAGCTGCGCGACCGGGACTAGCGGGAGGGCCTTTAACTACTACGAGCAGTACTTC	CASSCATGTSGRAFNYYEQYF
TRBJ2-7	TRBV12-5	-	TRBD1	TGTGCTAGTGGCCCGGCCTGGGACAGCTTGTACTTC	CASGPAWDSLYF
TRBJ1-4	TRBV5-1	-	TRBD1	TGCGCCAGCAGCACACGAGGGACAGGTCTGGACGAAAAACTGTTTTTT	CASSTRGTGLDEKLFF
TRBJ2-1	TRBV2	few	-	TGTGCCAGCAGTGAGTTGGAGGGGCTCTATGAGCAGTTCTTC	CASSELEGLYEQFF
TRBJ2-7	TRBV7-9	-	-	TGTGCCAGCAGCTTATCCACCTACGAGCAGTACTTC	CASSLSTYEQYF
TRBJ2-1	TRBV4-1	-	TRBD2	TGCGCCAGCAGCCGACTCCCCGGCGGGAGGGCCAACAATGAGCAGTTCTTC	CASSRLPGGRANNEQFF
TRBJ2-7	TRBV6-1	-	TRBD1	TGTGCCAGCAAATTGAGGACAGGGCTATACGAGCAGTACTTC	CASKLRTGLYEQYF
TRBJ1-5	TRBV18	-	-	TGTGCCAGCTCAACCTCGACAGCCAGTGGGGTTCAGCCCCAGCATTTT	CASSTSTASGVQPQHF
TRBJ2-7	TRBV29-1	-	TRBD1	TGCAGCGTGGGGGACAGGGAAAACGAGCAGTACTTC	CSVGDRENEQYF
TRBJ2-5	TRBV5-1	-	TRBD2	TGCGCCAGCAGCTTGGGTAGCGGGGCGCAAGAGACCCAGTACTTC	CASSLGSGAQETQYF
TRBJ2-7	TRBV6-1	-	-	TGTGCCAGCAGTGTAGGTCTGGGAGTCGAGCAGTACTTC	CASSVGLGVEQYF
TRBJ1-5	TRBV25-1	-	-	TGTGCCAGCACCGGAATAGGGGGCAATCAGCCCCAGCATTTT	CASTGIGGNQPQHF
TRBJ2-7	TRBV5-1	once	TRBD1	TGCGCCAGCAGGCCAACAGGGGGCGAGCAGTACTTC	CASRPTGGEQYF
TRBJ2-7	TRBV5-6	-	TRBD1	TGTGCCAGCAGTTTTCCTACCGGGACAGGGAACGAGCAGTACTTC	CASSFPTGTGNEQYF